The present T cell receptor beta chain was sequenced within a study of blood T cell repertoires in COVID-19. Some clones are missing from TCRdb's copy, which holds only in-frame ones; the method was immunoSEQ multiplex PCR. Here the sample spans roughly 87,000 clones, more than 70% being singletons. The material sequenced was peripheral blood. The sequence came from an elderly woman with acute or convalescent COVID-19.

CDR3 amino acids: CSAPFGTDGYTF. In DNA, the CDR3 is TGCAGCGCTCCTTTTGGGACAGACGGCTACACCTTC. The rearrangement joins TRBV29-1 to TRBJ1-2; the match to TRBD1 covers 7 bases. V gave up 7 bases and J gave up 8 bases; unmatched junction bases: 10. Germline assignment: CDR1 SQVTM and CDR2 ANQGSEA. The CDR3 contains 12 residues.